Here is one TCR beta chain with its context. The antigen is unknown. This specimen belongs to a study of post-analysis software for immune sequencing data. Findings of the study overall: Diversity measured as normalized Chao1 was significantly lower in multiple sclerosis patients than in controls.

The TCR beta cDNA libraries carried unique molecular identifiers. One entry per CDR3 protein results from TCRdb running MiXCR on the PCR reads. The repertoire holds under 200,000 distinct CDR3 sequences, with about 37% as singletons. This clonotype was obtained from a girl aged 5-17 years with multiple sclerosis. Specimen: blood, collected after autologous hematopoietic stem cell transplantation.

CDR3 bases: TGCAGTGCTAGATCAGGGGGTTTATCCTTGGGAGGGTTCGACAATGAGCAGTTCTTC. This encodes CSARSGGLSLGGFDNEQFF. The chain employs TRBV20-1 and TRBJ2-1, with D tentatively TRBD1 or TRBD2 (7 bases each). In germline, CDR1 is DFQATT, CDR2 SNEGSKA (reference sequence). Trimming pared 2 bases from V and 5 bases from J, leaving 28 bases between. The CDR3 runs to 19 residues.